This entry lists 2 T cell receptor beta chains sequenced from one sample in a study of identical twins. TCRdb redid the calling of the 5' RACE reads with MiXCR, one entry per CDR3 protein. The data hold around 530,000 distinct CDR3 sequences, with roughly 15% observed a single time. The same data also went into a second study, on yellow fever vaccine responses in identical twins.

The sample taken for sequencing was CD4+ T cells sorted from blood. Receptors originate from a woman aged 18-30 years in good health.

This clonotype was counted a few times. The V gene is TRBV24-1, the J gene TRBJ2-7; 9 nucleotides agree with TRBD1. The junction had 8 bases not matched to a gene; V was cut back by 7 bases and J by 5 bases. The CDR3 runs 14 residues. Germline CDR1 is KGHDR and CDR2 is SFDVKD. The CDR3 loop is CATRVGTGSDEQYV. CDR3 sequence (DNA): TGTGCCACCAGGGTGGGGACAGGGAGTGACGAGCAGTACGTC.

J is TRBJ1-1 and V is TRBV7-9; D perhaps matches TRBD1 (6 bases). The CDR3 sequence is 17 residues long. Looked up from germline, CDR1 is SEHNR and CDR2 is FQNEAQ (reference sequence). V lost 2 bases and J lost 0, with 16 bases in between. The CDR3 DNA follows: TGTGCCAGCAGCTTACGATTATTCCAGGGGATGAACACTGAAGCTTTCTTT. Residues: CASSLRLFQGMNTEAFF.